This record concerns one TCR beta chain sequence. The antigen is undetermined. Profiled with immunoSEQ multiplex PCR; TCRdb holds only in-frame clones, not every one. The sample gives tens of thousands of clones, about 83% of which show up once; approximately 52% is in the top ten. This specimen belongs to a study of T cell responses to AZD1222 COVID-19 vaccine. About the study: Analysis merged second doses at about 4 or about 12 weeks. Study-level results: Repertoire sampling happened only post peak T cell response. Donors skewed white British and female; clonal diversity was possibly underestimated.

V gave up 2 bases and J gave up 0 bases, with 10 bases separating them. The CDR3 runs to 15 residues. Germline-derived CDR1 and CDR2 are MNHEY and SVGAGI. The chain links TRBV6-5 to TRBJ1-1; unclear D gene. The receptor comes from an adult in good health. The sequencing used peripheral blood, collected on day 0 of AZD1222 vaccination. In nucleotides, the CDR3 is TGTGCCAGCAGTTACCGCGGCAGTTTGAACACTGAAGCTTTCTTT. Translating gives CASSYRGSLNTEAFF.